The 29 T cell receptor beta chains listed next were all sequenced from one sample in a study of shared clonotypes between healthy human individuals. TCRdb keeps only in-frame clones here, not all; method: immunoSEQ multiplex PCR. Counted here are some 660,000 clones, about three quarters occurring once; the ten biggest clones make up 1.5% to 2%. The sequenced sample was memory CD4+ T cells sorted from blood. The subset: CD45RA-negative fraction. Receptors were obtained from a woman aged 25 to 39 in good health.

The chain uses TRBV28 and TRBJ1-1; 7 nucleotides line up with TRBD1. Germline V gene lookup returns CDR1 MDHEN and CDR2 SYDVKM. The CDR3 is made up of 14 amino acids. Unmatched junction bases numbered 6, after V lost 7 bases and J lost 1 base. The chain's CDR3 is CASTEDRKNTEAFF. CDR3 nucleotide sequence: TGTGCCAGCACCGAGGACAGGAAGAACACTGAAGCTTTCTTT.

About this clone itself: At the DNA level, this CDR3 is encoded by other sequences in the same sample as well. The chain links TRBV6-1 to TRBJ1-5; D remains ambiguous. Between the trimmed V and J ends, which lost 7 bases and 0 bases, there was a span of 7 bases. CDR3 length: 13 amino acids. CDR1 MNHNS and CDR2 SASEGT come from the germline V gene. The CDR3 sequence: CASNYYSNQPQHF. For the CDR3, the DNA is TGTGCCAGCAATTATTATAGCAATCAGCCCCAGCATTTT.

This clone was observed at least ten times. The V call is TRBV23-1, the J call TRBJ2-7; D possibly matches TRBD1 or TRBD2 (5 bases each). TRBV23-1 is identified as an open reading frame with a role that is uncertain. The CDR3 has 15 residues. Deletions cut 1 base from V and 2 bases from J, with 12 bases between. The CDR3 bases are TGCGCCAGCAGTCAATTGGCGAGGGGAGCCTACGAGCAGTACTTC. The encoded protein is CASSQLARGAYEQYF.

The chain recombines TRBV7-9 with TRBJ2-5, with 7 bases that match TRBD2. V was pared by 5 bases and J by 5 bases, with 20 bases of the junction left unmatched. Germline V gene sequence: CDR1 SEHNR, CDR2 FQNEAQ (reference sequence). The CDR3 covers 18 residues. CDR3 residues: CASSTAWRGSLLGETQYF. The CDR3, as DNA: TGTGCCAGCAGCACCGCTTGGCGGGGGTCCCTCTTGGGGGAGACCCAGTACTTC.

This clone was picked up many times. The CDR3 region is CSVEQGAGGYTF. DNA for the CDR3: TGCAGCGTTGAGCAGGGGGCTGGTGGCTACACCTTC. V and J are TRBV29-1 and TRBJ1-2; 8 bases agree with TRBD1. The V segment lost 3 bases and the J segment 7 bases; nucleotides outside the gene matches: 4. This CDR3 contains 12 residues. Germline V gene data show CDR1 as SQVTM and CDR2 as ANQGSEA.

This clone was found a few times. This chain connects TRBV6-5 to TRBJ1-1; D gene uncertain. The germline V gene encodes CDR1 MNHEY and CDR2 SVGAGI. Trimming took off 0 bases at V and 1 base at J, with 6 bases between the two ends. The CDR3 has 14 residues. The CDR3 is CASSYSKENTEAFF. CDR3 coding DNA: TGTGCCAGCAGTTACTCGAAAGAGAACACTGAAGCTTTCTTT.

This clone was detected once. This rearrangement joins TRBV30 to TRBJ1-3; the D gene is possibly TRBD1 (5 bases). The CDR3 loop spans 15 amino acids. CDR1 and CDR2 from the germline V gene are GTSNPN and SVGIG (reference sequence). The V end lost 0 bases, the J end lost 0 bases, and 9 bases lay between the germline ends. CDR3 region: CAWSVWGSSGNTIYF. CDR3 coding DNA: TGTGCCTGGAGTGTATGGGGGAGCTCTGGAAACACCATATATTTT.

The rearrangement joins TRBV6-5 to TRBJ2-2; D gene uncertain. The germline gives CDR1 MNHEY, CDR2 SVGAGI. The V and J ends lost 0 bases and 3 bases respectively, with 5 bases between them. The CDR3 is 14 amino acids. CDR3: CASSYSWYTGELFF. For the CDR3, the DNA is TGTGCCAGCAGTTACTCGTGGTACACCGGGGAGCTGTTTTTT.

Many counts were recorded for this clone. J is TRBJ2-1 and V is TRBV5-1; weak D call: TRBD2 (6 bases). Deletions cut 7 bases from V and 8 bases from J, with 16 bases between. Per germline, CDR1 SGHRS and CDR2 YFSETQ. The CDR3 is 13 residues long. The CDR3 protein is CASGPGVKDEQFF. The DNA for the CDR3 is TGCGCCAGCGGTCCGGGAGTTAAGGATGAGCAGTTCTTC.

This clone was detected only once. The CDR3 nucleotides read TGTGCCAGCGGCCCCGGGACGGGAGCCTACGAGCAGTACTTC. It is translated as CASGPGTGAYEQYF. The rearrangement uses TRBV7-9 and TRBJ2-7, with D tentatively TRBD2 (6 bases). Germline V gene lookup returns CDR1 SEHNR and CDR2 FQNEAQ (reference sequence). This CDR3 has 14 residues. Between the trimmed V and J ends, which lost 8 bases and 2 bases, there was a span of 16 bases. The full variable domain, in which reference TRBV7-9 and TRBJ2-7 provide the parts outside the CDR3, is DTGVSQNPRHKITKRGQNVTFRCDPISEHNRLYWYRQTLGQGPEFLTYFQNEAQLEKSRLLSDRFSAERPKGSFSTLEIQRTEQGDSAMYLCASGPGTGAYEQYFGPGTRLTVT.

The CDR3 bases are TGTGCCAGCAGACATTTCAGGACAGGGGACATGGTTGAAAAACTGTTTTTT. The encoded protein is CASRHFRTGDMVEKLFF. The chain is built from TRBV28 and TRBJ1-4, with TRBD1 matching over 9 bases. In germline, CDR1 is MDHEN, CDR2 SYDVKM. This CDR3 comprises 17 residues. The junction had 15 bases not matched to a gene; V was cut back by 6 bases and J by 7 bases.

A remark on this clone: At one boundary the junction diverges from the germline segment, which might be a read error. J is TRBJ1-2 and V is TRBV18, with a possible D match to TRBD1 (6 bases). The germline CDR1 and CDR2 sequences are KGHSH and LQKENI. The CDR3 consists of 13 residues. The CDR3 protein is CACSTGYGDGYTF. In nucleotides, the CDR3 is TGTGCCTGCTCAACAGGGTACGGGGATGGCTACACCTTC.

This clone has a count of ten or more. The CDR3 DNA reads TGTGCCAGCAGCGTAGGACTAGCGGAAACAGATACGCAGTATTTT. Its translation: CASSVGLAETDTQYF. V usage is TRBV9 and J usage is TRBJ2-3; 9 nucleotides align to TRBD2. Germline-derived CDR1 and CDR2 are SGDLS and YYNGEE. The junction had 2 bases not matched to a gene; V was cut back by 0 bases and J by 3 bases. The CDR3 is 15 residues long.

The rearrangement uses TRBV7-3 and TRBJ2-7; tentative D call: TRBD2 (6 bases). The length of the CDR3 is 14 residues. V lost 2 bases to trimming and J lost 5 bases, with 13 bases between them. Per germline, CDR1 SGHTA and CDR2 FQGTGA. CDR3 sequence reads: CASSLGGDVNEQYF. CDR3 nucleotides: TGTGCCAGCAGCTTAGGAGGGGACGTAAACGAGCAGTACTTC.

The CDR3, as DNA: TGTGCCAGCAGGCCCCTTCTAGCGGGAGGGGGTGAGCAGTACTTC. Translation gives CASRPLLAGGGEQYF. The chain has TRBV28 and TRBJ2-7, with 12 bases fitting TRBD2. Trimming removed 6 bases from V and 7 bases from J; junction bases left unmatched: 10. The CDR3 consists of 15 residues. Germline V gene data show CDR1 as MDHEN and CDR2 as SYDVKM.

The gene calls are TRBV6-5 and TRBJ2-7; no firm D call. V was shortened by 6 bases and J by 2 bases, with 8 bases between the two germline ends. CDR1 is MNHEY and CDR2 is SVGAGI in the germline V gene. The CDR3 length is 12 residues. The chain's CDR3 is CASSRPPYEQYF. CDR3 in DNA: TGTGCCAGCAGCAGACCCCCCTACGAGCAGTACTTC.

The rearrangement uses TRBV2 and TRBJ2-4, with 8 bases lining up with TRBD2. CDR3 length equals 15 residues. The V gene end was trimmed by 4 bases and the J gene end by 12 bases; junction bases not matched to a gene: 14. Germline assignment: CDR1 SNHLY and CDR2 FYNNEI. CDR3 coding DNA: TGTGCCAGCAGTGTGTCCGGGACTAGTAATCAGGCTCAGTACTTC. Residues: CASSVSGTSNQAQYF.

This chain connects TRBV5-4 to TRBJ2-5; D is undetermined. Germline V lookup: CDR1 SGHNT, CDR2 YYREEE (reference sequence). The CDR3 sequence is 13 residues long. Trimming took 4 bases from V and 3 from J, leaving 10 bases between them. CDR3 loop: CASSIDLEETQYF. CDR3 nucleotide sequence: TGTGCCAGCAGCATTGACTTGGAAGAGACCCAGTACTTC.

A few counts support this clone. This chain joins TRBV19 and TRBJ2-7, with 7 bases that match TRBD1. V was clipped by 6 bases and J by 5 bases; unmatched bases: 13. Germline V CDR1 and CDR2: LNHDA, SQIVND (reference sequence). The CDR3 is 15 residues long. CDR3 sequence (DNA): TGTGCCAGTAGCTCCCGCCCACAGGGGTATGACGAGCAGTACTTC. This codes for CASSSRPQGYDEQYF.

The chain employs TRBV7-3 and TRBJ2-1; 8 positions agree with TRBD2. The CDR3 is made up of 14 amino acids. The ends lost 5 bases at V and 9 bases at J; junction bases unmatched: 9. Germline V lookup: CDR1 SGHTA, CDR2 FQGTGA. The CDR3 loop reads CASSPSREGREQFF. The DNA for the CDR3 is TGTGCCAGCAGCCCTTCCCGGGAGGGTCGTGAGCAGTTCTTC.

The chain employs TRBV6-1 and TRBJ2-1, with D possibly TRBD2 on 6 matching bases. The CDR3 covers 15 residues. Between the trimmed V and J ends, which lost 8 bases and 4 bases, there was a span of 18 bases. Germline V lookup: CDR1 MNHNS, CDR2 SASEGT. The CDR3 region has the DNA TGTGCCAGCGCCTCGGGTAGTAGCGGTTACAATGAGCAGTTCTTC. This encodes CASASGSSGYNEQFF.

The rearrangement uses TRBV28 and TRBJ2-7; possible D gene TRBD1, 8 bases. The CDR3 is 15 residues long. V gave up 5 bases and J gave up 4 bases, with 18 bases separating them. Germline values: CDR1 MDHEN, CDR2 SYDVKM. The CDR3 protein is CASSPSGTGTYEQYF. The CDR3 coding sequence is TGTGCCAGCAGTCCCAGCGGGACAGGCACATACGAGCAGTACTTC.

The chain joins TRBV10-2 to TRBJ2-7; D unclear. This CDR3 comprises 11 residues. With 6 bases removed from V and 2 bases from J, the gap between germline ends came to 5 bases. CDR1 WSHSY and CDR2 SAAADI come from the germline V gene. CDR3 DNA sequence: TGCGCCAGCAGAACAACCTACGAGCAGTACTTC. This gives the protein CASRTTYEQYF.

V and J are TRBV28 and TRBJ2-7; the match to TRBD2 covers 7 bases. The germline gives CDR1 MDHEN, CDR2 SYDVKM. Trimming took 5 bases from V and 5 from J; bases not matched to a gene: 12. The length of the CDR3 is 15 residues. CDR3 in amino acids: CASSPLGTKVNEQYF. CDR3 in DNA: TGTGCCAGCAGTCCCCTAGGGACTAAAGTCAACGAGCAGTACTTC. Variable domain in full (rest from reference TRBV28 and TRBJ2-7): DVKVTQSSRYLVKRTGEKVFLECVQDMDHENMFWYRQDPGLGLRLIYFSYDVKMKEKGDIPEGYSVSREKKERFSLILESASTNQTSMYLCASSPLGTKVNEQYFGPGTRLTVT.

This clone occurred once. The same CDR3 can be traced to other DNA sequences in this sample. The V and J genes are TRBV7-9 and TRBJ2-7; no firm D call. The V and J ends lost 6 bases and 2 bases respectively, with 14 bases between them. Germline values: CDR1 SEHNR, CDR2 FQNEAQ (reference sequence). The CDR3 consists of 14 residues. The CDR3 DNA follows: TGTGCCAGCAGTTCAACGACGGGTACCTACGAGCAGTACTTC. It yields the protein CASSSTTGTYEQYF.

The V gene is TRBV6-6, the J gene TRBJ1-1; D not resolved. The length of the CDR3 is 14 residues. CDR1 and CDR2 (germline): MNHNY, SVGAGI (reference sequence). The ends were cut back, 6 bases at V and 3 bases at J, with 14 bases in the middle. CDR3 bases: TGTGCCAGCAGCCCGCCTGGCGGGCACACTGAAGCTTTCTTT. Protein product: CASSPPGGHTEAFF.

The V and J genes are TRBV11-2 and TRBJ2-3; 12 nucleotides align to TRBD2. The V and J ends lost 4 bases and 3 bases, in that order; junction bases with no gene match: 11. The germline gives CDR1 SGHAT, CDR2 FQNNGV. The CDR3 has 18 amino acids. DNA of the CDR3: TGTGCCAGCAGCTCGGGACTAGCGGGCTCAGGAGGTACAGATACGCAGTATTTT. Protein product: CASSSGLAGSGGTDTQYF.

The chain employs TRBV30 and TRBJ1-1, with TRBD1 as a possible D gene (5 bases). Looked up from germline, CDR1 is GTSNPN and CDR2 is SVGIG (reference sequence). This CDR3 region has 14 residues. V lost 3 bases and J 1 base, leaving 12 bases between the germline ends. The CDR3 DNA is TGTGCCTGGAGACTACATACAGGGAACACTGAAGCTTTCTTT. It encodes CAWRLHTGNTEAFF.

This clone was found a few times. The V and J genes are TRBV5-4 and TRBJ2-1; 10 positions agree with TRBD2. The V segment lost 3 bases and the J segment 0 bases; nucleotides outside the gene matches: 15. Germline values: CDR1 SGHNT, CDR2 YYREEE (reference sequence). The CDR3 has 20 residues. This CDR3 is CASSYSGWTSGVSSYNEQFF. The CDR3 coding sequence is TGTGCCAGCAGCTACAGTGGGTGGACTAGCGGAGTAAGCTCCTACAATGAGCAGTTCTTC.